This T cell receptor (beta chain) was captured by sequencing in a study of T cell responses to AZD1222 COVID-19 vaccine. The ends were cut back, 0 bases at V and 4 bases at J, with 10 bases in the middle. Germline V gene sequence: CDR1 SGHTA, CDR2 FQGTGA. There are 15 residues in the CDR3. Sequenced by immunoSEQ multiplex PCR; TCRdb stores in-frame clones only, minus some. This sample has just under 150,000 clones, with approximately 85% found just once. This clone turned up a few times. The receptor's source is an adult who received the MenACWY meningococcal vaccine as a control. The sample here was peripheral blood, taken 28 days after the second dose of the MenACWY control vaccine. This chain uses TRBV7-3 with TRBJ2-1, with a weak D call TRBD2 (6 bases). The CDR3 is CASSLTGSPYNEQFF. DNA of the CDR3: TGTGCCAGCAGCTTAACCGGGAGTCCTTACAATGAGCAGTTCTTC.